This T cell receptor beta chain stems from a study of T cell repertoires in aging, cancer and after chemotherapy. TCR beta rearrangements were amplified from peripheral blood genomic DNA. Worth noting for this clonotype: The junction departs from germline at one end; a sequencing error may be responsible.

CDR1 and CDR2 from the germline V gene are SEHNR and FQNEAQ (reference sequence). The CDR3 has 11 amino acids. TRB rearrangements spanning V, D and J were amplified using mixed TRB-A/B primers. TCRdb recomputed calls from the multiplex PCR reads with MiXCR, one row per CDR3 protein. The table lists about 2,200 distinct CDR3 sequences, roughly a quarter of them singletons. This clonotype originated in a human donor in good health. V and J are TRBV7-9 and TRBJ2-7, with D tentatively TRBD1 (6 bases). Sample: blood. CDR3 loop: CASNPGDPQDF. In nucleotides, the CDR3 is TGTGCCAGTAACCCAGGGGATCCCCAGGACTTC.